These 19 T cell receptor beta chains share one sample of origin, sequenced in a study of T cell responses to AZD1222 COVID-19 vaccine. Assay: immunoSEQ multiplex PCR; the TCRdb copy retains only in-frame clones and omits some. The data contain around 150,000 clones, roughly 80% of them singletons. This specimen was peripheral blood, taken on day 0 of AZD1222 vaccination. The receptors here all came from an adult in good health.

This chain joins TRBV5-1 and TRBJ1-2; 10 bases agree with TRBD1. Trimming cost V 4 bases and J 3 bases; bases outside gene matches: 3. The length of the CDR3 is 14 residues. Germline CDR1 is SGHRS and CDR2 is YFSETQ. This CDR3 reads CASSDRGRDYGYTF. The CDR3 DNA follows: TGCGCCAGCAGCGACAGGGGGCGGGACTATGGCTACACCTTC.

The gene calls are TRBV6-5 and TRBJ1-2, with a tentative D call TRBD1 (6 bases). Germline CDR1 reads MNHEY; CDR2 reads SVGAGI. The CDR3 runs 12 residues. V was cut by 7 bases and J by 4 bases, with 10 bases left in between. This CDR3 is CASIGQLYGYTF. The CDR3 nucleotides are TGTGCCAGCATAGGACAGCTCTATGGCTACACCTTC.

The gene calls are TRBV27 and TRBJ2-2; D gene ambiguous. Germline CDR1 is MNHEY and CDR2 is SMNVEV (reference sequence). Trimming stripped 7 bases from V and 4 bases from J, with 19 bases between. The CDR3 sequence is 16 residues long. The CDR3 protein is CASTESGLRGTGELFF. CDR3 nucleotides: TGTGCCAGCACCGAGTCCGGGCTTAGAGGCACCGGGGAGCTGTTTTTT.

The chain couples TRBV4-1 to TRBJ1-6, with D tentatively TRBD1 (6 bases). V was cut by 0 bases and J by 9 bases, with 12 bases left in between. Germline V gives CDR1 MGHRA, CDR2 YSYEKL. The CDR3 length is 15 residues. CDR3 nucleotides: TGCGCCAGCAGCCAAGAGACGACAGGAGGTTCACCCCTCCACTTT. Its protein is CASSQETTGGSPLHF.

The chain employs TRBV30 and TRBJ2-7, with TRBD1 matching over 7 bases. J gave up 3 bases and V 4 bases, and 9 bases lay outside the gene matches. The CDR3 extends over 14 amino acids. Germline CDR1 is GTSNPN and CDR2 is SVGIG (reference sequence). The CDR3 is CAWTQRGGSYEQYF. CDR3 in DNA: TGTGCCTGGACCCAAAGAGGGGGCAGCTACGAGCAGTACTTC.

The chain joins TRBV19 to TRBJ2-7, with D hard to call. This CDR3 comprises 15 residues. V lost 4 bases and J lost 2, with 15 bases in between. The germline V gene has CDR1 LNHDA and CDR2 SQIVND (reference sequence). The CDR3: CASSNGLGSAYEQYF. In nucleotides, the CDR3 is TGTGCCAGTAGTAACGGTTTGGGTTCCGCCTACGAGCAGTACTTC.

This clone has only one observation. The CDR3 region is CASSHRQTGANVLTF. CDR3 sequence (DNA): TGTGCCAGTAGTCACCGACAAACCGGGGCCAACGTCCTGACTTTC. The V call is TRBV19, the J call TRBJ2-6, with D unclear. Trimming stripped 5 bases from V and 4 bases from J, with 12 bases between. From germline, CDR1 is LNHDA and CDR2 SQIVND (reference sequence). The CDR3 runs to 15 residues.

The chain is built from TRBV28 and TRBJ1-1, with TRBD1 as a possible D gene (5 bases). Germline assignment: CDR1 MDHEN and CDR2 SYDVKM. Trimming took off 6 bases at V and 0 bases at J, with 8 bases between the two ends. The CDR3 is 13 residues long. The CDR3 coding sequence is TGTGCCAGCAGGACAGATATGAACACTGAAGCTTTCTTT. Translated: CASRTDMNTEAFF.

The genes are TRBV6-6 and TRBJ1-2, with D possibly matching TRBD1 (5 bases). Germline V gene lookup returns CDR1 MNHNY and CDR2 SVGAGI (reference sequence). The CDR3 totals 15 residues. Trimming took 2 bases from V and 4 from J, leaving 14 bases between them. CDR3 protein: CASSYQNTGFYGYTF. CDR3 DNA sequence: TGTGCCAGCAGTTACCAAAACACAGGATTCTATGGCTACACCTTC.

This clone came up a few times. V and J are TRBV3-1 (or the pseudogene TRBV3-2) and TRBJ1-2; D unresolved. The CDR3 extends over 15 amino acids. V lost 2 bases to trimming and J lost 6 bases, with 16 bases between them. CDR1 and CDR2 (germline): LGHDT, YNNKEL (reference sequence). The CDR3: CASSQITTGDHGYTF. CDR3 bases: TGTGCCAGCAGCCAAATTACGACGGGAGATCATGGCTACACCTTC.

J is TRBJ1-2 and V is TRBV28; D call uncertain. Germline V gene sequence: CDR1 MDHEN, CDR2 SYDVKM. V was trimmed by 4 bases and J by 0 bases, leaving 12 bases between them. The length of the CDR3 is 15 residues. As DNA, the CDR3 is TGTGCCAGCAGTTCCCCCTTTTGGTCTAACTATGGCTACACCTTC. Amino acids: CASSSPFWSNYGYTF.

V usage is TRBV7-9 and J usage is TRBJ2-1; maybe TRBD2 (6 bases). In germline, CDR1 is SEHNR, CDR2 FQNEAQ (reference sequence). CDR3 length equals 17 residues. The germline V and J ends were trimmed by 0 bases and 2 bases, with 14 bases remaining between them. The CDR3 DNA reads TGTGCCAGCAGCTTAGCGCGCGGGGTTAGGACCTACAATGAGCAGTTCTTC. It specifies CASSLARGVRTYNEQFF.

This rearrangement joins TRBV4-1 to TRBJ1-6; D unclear. V lost 1 base and J 5 bases, leaving 6 bases between the germline ends. Germline CDR1 is MGHRA and CDR2 is YSYEKL. This CDR3 region has 14 residues. The CDR3 spells CASSQGSNNSPLHF. The CDR3 nucleotides are TGCGCCAGCAGCCAAGGGAGTAATAATTCACCCCTCCACTTT.

CDR3 loop: CASSIMSLRTESEQFF. The CDR3 DNA follows: TGTGCCAGTAGTATAATGTCTCTGAGGACTGAGAGTGAGCAGTTCTTC. The chain joins TRBV19 to TRBJ2-1; possibly TRBD2 for D (5 bases). With 2 bases removed from V and 9 bases from J, the gap between germline ends came to 20 bases. The germline CDR1 and CDR2 sequences are LNHDA and SQIVND (reference sequence). CDR3 size: 16 residues.

Comment on this clone: Its ends do not fully match the called genes, so a read error is possible. Written as DNA, the CDR3 is TGTGCCACCAGTGGAGGTATCCACGAGCAGTACTTC. Translating it yields CATSGGIHEQYF. The J gene is TRBJ2-7, the V gene TRBV2; a weak D match, TRBD2 (5 bases). The CDR3 consists of 12 residues. Germline V CDR1 and CDR2: SNHLY, FYNNEI.

This clone was found a few times. This chain uses TRBV27 with TRBJ1-6; D may be TRBD1 (5 bases). Germline-derived CDR1 and CDR2 are MNHEY and SMNVEV (reference sequence). The V gene lost 0 bases and the J gene lost 15 bases, with 9 bases spanning the gap. The CDR3 loop spans 12 amino acids. CDR3 DNA sequence: TGTGCCAGCAGTTTATCGGGTCAGGGCCTCCACTTT. This translates into CASSLSGQGLHF.

J is TRBJ2-3 and V is TRBV5-4; D is ambiguous. Germline V CDR1 and CDR2: SGHNT, YYREEE (reference sequence). With 4 bases removed from V and 2 bases from J, the gap between germline ends came to 11 bases. This CDR3 has 14 residues. The CDR3 DNA sequence: TGTGCCAGCAGCCTCGACGGATTCACAGATACGCAGTATTTT. This gives the protein CASSLDGFTDTQYF.

The V and J genes are TRBV6-5 and TRBJ2-1; 7 bases map to TRBD2. The CDR3 is 13 residues long. Germline lookup yields CDR1 MNHEY and CDR2 SVGAGI. The V gene end was trimmed by 6 bases and the J gene end by 7 bases; junction bases not matched to a gene: 6. The chain's CDR3 is CASRGLGENEQFF. CDR3 nucleotides: TGTGCCAGCAGAGGACTAGGTGAAAATGAGCAGTTCTTC.

This clone was recorded only once. The CDR3 DNA sequence: TGCGCCAGCAGCCATTTTCAAGAGACCCAGTACTTC. Its translation: CASSHFQETQYF. This rearrangement joins TRBV5-1 to TRBJ2-5, with D unclear. V was shortened by 4 bases and J by 2 bases, with 6 bases between the two germline ends. This CDR3 is 12 amino acids long. CDR1 and CDR2 (germline): SGHRS, YFSETQ.